The rows below give T cell receptor beta chains drawn from one sample of a study of CD8 T cells in ankylosing spondylitis. Each CDR3 protein is one row after TCRdb ran MiXCR on the 5' RACE reads. The profile covers 150,000 to 200,000 distinct CDR3 sequences, with 18% appearing a single time and around 4.7% taken by the ten largest. Sequencing used blood, either unsorted or a sorted T cell fraction (not recorded which). The source is a male donor aged 5-30 years with ankylosing spondylitis or in good health (not recorded which). The CDR3 runs from the conserved cysteine through the conserved F or W. D genes are given only for firm matches. Size tells how often a clone was seen (once, few, many) or the class of an expanded clone, and some rows leave it out.

v_gene,abundance,j_gene,d_gene,CDR3nt,CDR3aa
TRBV20-1,-,TRBJ1-5,-,TGCAGTGCGCTCCTACGAACAGACAATCAGCCCCAGCATTTT,CSALLRTDNQPQHF
TRBV7-9,few,TRBJ1-2,TRBD1,TGTGCCAGCAGCTCAATGGGACAGGCGCTAGACTATGGCTACACCTTC,CASSSMGQALDYGYTF
TRBV6-2/TRBV6-3,many,TRBJ2-1,-,TGTGCCAGCAGCTTTTATAGCTCCTACAATGAGCAGTTCTTC,CASSFYSSYNEQFF
TRBV29-1,many,TRBJ2-1,-,TGCAGCGTGGGGAGGTCAAATGAGCAGTTCTTC,CSVGRSNEQFF
TRBV30,many,TRBJ2-7,TRBD2,TGTGCCTGGAGCGCATCACTAGCGGGGTTCTACGAGCAGTACTTC,CAWSASLAGFYEQYF
TRBV6-5,few,TRBJ2-5,TRBD2,TGTGCCAGCAGTTACCTAACTAGCGGGGGAGGAGAGACCCAGTACTTC,CASSYLTSGGGETQYF
TRBV29-1,-,TRBJ2-3,-,TGCAGGTTAATGGTGGCAGGGGAATCCCCCACAGATACGCAGTATTTT,CRLMVAGESPTDTQYF
TRBV2,many,TRBJ2-1,TRBD2,TGTGCCAGCAGTGCGCTGACGGGAGGCCAGTTCTTC,CASSALTGGQFF
TRBV18,many,TRBJ1-5,TRBD1,TGTGCCAGCTCACCACCCGGACAGGGAGGACAGCCCCAGCATTTT,CASSPPGQGGQPQHF
TRBV12-3/TRBV12-4,-,TRBJ2-5,-,TGTGCCAGCAGTTTAGATCCGGGCCGCCAAGAGACCCAGTACTTC,CASSLDPGRQETQYF
TRBV29-1,-,TRBJ2-4,-,TGCAGCGTTGTAGGGGAGGGGGACATTCAGTACTTC,CSVVGEGDIQYF
TRBV7-8,many,TRBJ1-3,-,TGTGCCAGCAGCTTAGTGAACACCATATATTTT,CASSLVNTIYF
TRBV20-1,once,TRBJ2-1,TRBD2,TGCAGTGCCCAGGGGACGACTAGCGGATACAATGAGCAGTTCTTC,CSAQGTTSGYNEQFF
TRBV6-5,many,TRBJ1-6,-,TGTGCCAGCAGTTACCTGGAAGATAATTCACCCCTCCACTTT,CASSYLEDNSPLHF
TRBV7-9,many,TRBJ1-1,-,TGTGCCAGCAGCTTAGCCGTATCAGGTTCCGGTGGCGAAGCTTTCTTT,CASSLAVSGSGGEAFF
TRBV4-2,few,TRBJ2-7,-,TGTGCCAGCAGCCCTGACTCGGTTAGCGAGCAGTACTTC,CASSPDSVSEQYF
TRBV29-1,many,TRBJ2-7,-,TGCAGCGTTGAAGCCCTCCAGGGTGCTTACGAGCAGTACTTC,CSVEALQGAYEQYF
TRBV7-7,many,TRBJ2-7,TRBD2,TGTGCCAGCAGCCCTGGGACTAGCGTTAACTACGAGCAGTACTTC,CASSPGTSVNYEQYF
TRBV18,many,TRBJ2-1,-,TGTGCCAGCTCACCCGGCCTCAATGAGCAGTTCTTC,CASSPGLNEQFF
TRBV24-1,-,TRBJ2-1,TRBD2,TGTGCCACCAGTGATACGGCAGCGGGAGGCTACAATGAGCAGTTCTTC,CATSDTAAGGYNEQFF
TRBV7-7,many,TRBJ2-5,-,TGTGCCAGCAGCCCCCGAGTAGGGGGTGAGACCCAGTACTTC,CASSPRVGGETQYF
TRBV4-3,-,TRBJ2-1,-,TGCGCCAGCAGCCAACTCCGAGAAGGGAATGAGCAGTTCTTC,CASSQLREGNEQFF
TRBV4-1,many,TRBJ1-6,-,TGCGCCAGCAGCCAAGAGGCCGGATCAGTTGGGTCCAAACTCCACTTT,CASSQEAGSVGSKLHF
TRBV7-9,many,TRBJ2-1,TRBD1,TGTGCCAGCAGCTTAGGTGCCGGGACAGGGATCAATGAGCAGTTCTTC,CASSLGAGTGINEQFF
TRBV29-1,-,TRBJ2-5,-,TGCAGCGTTGACGAGGGTAAAGAGACCCAGTACTTC,CSVDEGKETQYF
TRBV12-5,-,TRBJ2-1,-,TGTGCTAGTGGTTTGCAGGGGAATGAGCAGTTCTTC,CASGLQGNEQFF
TRBV3-1,-,TRBJ2-4,-,TGTGCCAGCAGCCAGGCCACCGGACTTGGCATTCAGTACTTC,CASSQATGLGIQYF
TRBV7-7,many,TRBJ2-2,TRBD2,TGTGCCAGCAGCTTAAAAGCGGGGGCCACCGGGGAGCTGTTTTTT,CASSLKAGATGELFF
TRBV10-1,-,TRBJ2-1,-,TGCGCCAGCAGTGAGCCACGCCTGGGGGGTGACAGCTCCTACAATGAGCAGTTCTTC,CASSEPRLGGDSSYNEQFF
TRBV20-1,many,TRBJ1-5,-,TGCAGTGCTAGCGAGGGGGGCGGTTATCAGCCCCAGCATTTT,CSASEGGGYQPQHF
TRBV4-3,many,TRBJ2-3,-,TGCGCCAGCAGCCACCTGTCGGCACATGATACGCAGTATTTT,CASSHLSAHDTQYF
TRBV20-1,many,TRBJ2-1,-,TGCAGTGCTAGAGACACCTCCGTGGGGACTGAGCAGTTCTTC,CSARDTSVGTEQFF
TRBV24-1,many,TRBJ2-1,TRBD1,TGTGCCACCAGTGTCGACCCGGGACAGGGGAGCGATGAGCAGTTCTTC,CATSVDPGQGSDEQFF